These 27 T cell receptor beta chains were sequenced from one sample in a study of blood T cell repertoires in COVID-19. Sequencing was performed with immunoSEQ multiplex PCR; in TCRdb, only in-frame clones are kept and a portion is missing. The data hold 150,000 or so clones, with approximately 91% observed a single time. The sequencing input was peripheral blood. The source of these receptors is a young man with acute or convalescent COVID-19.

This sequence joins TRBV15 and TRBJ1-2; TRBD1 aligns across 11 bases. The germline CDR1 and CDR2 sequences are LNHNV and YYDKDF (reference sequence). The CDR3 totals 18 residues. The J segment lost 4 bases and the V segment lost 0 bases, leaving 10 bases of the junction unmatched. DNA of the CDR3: TGTGCCACCAGCAGAGAAAGGACAGGGGGCGCGGAAAGCTATGGCTACACCTTC. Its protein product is CATSRERTGGAESYGYTF.

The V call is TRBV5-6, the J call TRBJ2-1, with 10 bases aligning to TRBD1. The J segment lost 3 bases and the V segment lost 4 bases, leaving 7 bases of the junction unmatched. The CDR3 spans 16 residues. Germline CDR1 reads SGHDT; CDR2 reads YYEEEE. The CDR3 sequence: CASSETGGADYNEQFF. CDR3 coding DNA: TGTGCCAGCAGCGAGACAGGGGGCGCGGACTACAATGAGCAGTTCTTC.

CDR3 sequence reads: CSAQYTEAFF. CDR3 nucleotide sequence: TGCAGTGCTCAGTACACTGAAGCTTTCTTT. V usage is TRBV20-1 and J usage is TRBJ1-1; no definite D call. The germline gives CDR1 DFQATT, CDR2 SNEGSKA (reference sequence). Trimming stripped 5 bases from V and 3 bases from J, with 4 bases between. The CDR3 contains 10 residues.

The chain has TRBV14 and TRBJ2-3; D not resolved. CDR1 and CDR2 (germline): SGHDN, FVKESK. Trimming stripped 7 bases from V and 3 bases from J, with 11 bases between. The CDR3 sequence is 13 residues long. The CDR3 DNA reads TGTGCCAGCAACTACCGTGGGACAGATACGCAGTATTTT. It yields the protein CASNYRGTDTQYF.

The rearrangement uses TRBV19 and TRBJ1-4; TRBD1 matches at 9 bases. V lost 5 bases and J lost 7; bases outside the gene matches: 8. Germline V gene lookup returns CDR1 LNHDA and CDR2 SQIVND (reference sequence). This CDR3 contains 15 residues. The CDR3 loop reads CASSSPGQGIEKLFF. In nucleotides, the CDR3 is TGTGCCAGTAGTTCCCCGGGACAGGGAATTGAAAAACTGTTTTTT. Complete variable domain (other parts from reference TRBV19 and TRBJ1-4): DGGITQSPKYLFRKEGQNVTLSCEQNLNHDAMYWYRQDPGQGLRLIYYSQIVNDFQKGDIAEGYSVSREKKESFPLTVTSAQKNPTAFYLCASSSPGQGIEKLFFGSGTQLSVL.

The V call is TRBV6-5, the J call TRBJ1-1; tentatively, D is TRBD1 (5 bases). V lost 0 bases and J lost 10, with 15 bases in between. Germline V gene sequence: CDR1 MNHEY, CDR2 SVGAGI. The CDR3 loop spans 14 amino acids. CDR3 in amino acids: CASSYSGRERGAFF. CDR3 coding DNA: TGTGCCAGCAGTTACTCGGGCAGGGAACGTGGAGCTTTCTTT.

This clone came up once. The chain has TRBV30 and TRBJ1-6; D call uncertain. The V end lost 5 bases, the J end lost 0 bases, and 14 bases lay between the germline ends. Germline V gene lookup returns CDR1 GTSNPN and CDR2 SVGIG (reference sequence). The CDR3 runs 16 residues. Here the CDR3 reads CAWEEAYSSYNSPLHF. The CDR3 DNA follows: TGTGCCTGGGAGGAGGCCTACAGCTCCTATAATTCACCCCTCCACTTT.

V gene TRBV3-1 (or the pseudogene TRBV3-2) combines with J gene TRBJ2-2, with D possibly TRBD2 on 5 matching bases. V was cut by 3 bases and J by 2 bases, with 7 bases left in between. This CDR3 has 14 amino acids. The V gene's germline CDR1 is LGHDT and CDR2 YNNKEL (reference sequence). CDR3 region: CASSHGSNTGELFF. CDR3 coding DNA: TGTGCCAGCAGCCATGGGAGTAACACCGGGGAGCTGTTTTTT.

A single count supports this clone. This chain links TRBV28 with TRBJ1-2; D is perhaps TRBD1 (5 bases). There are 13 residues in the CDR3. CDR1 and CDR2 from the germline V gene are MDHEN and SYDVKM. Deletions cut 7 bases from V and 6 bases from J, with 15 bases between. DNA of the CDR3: TGTGCCAGCACCGCTGCCAGGGATAATGGCTACACCTTC. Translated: CASTAARDNGYTF.

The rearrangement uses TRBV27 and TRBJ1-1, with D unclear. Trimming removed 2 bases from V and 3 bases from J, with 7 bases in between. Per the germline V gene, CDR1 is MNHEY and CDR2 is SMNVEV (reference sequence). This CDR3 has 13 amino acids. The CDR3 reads CASSLNRYTEAFF. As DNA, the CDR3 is TGTGCCAGCAGTTTAAACAGATACACTGAAGCTTTCTTT.

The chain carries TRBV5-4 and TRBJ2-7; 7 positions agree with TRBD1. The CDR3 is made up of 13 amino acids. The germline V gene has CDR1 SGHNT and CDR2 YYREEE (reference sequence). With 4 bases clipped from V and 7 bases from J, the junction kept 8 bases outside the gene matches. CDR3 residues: CASSTAQGEEQYF. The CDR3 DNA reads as TGTGCCAGCAGCACTGCCCAGGGGGAAGAGCAGTACTTC.

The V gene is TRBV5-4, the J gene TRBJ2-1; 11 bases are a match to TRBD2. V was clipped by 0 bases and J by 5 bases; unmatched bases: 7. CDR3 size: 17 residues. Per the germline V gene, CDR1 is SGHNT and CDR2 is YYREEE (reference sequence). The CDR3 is CASSLGWGSGRDNEQFF. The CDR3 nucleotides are TGTGCCAGCAGCTTGGGGTGGGGTAGCGGGAGGGACAATGAGCAGTTCTTC.

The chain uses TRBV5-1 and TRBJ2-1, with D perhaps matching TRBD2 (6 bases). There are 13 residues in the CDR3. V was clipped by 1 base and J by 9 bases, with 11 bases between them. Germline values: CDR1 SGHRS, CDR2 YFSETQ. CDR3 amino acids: CASSLQYGGEQFF. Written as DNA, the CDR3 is TGCGCCAGCAGCTTGCAGTACGGGGGTGAGCAGTTCTTC.

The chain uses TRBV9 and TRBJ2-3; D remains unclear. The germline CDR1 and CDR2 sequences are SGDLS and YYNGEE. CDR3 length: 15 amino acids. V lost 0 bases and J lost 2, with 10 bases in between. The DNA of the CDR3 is TGTGCCAGCAGCGTAGCACAACTAATCACAGATACGCAGTATTTT. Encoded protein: CASSVAQLITDTQYF.

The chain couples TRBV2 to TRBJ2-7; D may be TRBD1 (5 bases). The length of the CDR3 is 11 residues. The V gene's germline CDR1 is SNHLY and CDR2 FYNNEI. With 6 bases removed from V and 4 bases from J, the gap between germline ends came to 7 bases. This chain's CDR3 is CASRRGYEQYF. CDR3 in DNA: TGTGCCAGCAGAAGGGGATACGAGCAGTACTTC. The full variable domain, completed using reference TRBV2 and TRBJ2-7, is EPEVTQTPSHQVTQMGQEVILRCVPISNHLYFYWYRQILGQKVEFLVSFYNNEISEKSEIFDDQFSVERPDGSNFTLKIRSTKLEDSAMYFCASRRGYEQYFGPGTRLTVT.

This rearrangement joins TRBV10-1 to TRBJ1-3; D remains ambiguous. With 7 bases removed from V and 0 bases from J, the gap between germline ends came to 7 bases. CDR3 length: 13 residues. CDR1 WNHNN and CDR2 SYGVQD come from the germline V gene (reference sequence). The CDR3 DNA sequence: TGCGCCAGCACCACTGGCTCTGGAAACACCATATATTTT. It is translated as CASTTGSGNTIYF.

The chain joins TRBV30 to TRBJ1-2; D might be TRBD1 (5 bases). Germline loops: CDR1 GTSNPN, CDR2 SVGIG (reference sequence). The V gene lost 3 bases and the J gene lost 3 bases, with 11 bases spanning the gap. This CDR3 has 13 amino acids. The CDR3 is CAWSHRKYYGYTF. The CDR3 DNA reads TGTGCCTGGAGCCACAGGAAATACTATGGCTACACCTTC.

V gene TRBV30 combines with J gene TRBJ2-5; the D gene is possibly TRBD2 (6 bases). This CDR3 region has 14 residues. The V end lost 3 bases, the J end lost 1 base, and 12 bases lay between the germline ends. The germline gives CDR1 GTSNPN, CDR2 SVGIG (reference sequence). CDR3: CAWREVGGQETQYF. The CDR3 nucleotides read TGTGCCTGGAGGGAGGTCGGGGGCCAAGAGACCCAGTACTTC.

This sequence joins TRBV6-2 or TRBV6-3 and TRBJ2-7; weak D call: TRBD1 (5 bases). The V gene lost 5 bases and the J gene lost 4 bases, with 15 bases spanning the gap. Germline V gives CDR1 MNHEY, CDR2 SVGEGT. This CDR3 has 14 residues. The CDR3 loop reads CASSEKSRVYEQYF. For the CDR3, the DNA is TGTGCCAGCAGTGAGAAATCCAGGGTTTACGAGCAGTACTTC.

CDR3 amino acids: CASSQDEWEQFF. The CDR3 DNA sequence: TGCGCCAGCAGCCAAGACGAGTGGGAGCAGTTCTTC. This chain joins TRBV4-1 and TRBJ2-1; D unresolved. The CDR3 extends over 12 amino acids. V lost 0 bases and J lost 10, with 7 bases in between. Germline values: CDR1 MGHRA, CDR2 YSYEKL.

CDR3 sequence reads: CASGLVQRWVGTGQGTYEQYF. Here the CDR3 DNA reads TGTGCTAGTGGTTTGGTACAAAGGTGGGTGGGGACGGGACAGGGGACCTACGAGCAGTACTTC. The chain uses TRBV12-5 and TRBJ2-7; 10 nucleotides match TRBD1. From germline, CDR1 is LGHNT and CDR2 FRNRAP. V was pared by 0 bases and J by 2 bases, with 19 bases of the junction left unmatched. The CDR3 consists of 21 residues.

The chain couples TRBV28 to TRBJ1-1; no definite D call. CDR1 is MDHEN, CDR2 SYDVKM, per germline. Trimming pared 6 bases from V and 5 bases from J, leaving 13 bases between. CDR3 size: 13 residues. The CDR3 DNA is TGTGCCAGCAGGTATCCATCGGAGACTGAAGCTTTCTTT. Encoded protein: CASRYPSETEAFF.

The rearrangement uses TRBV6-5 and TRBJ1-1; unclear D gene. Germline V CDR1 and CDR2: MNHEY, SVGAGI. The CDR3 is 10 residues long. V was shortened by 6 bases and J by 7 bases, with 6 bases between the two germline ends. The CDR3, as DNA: TGTGCCAGCAGCTCACTTGAAGCTTTCTTT. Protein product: CASSSLEAFF.

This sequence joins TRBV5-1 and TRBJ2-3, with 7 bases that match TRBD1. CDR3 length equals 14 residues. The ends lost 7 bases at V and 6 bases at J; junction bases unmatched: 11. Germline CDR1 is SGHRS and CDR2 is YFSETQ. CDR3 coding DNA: TGCGCCAGCCGCACCGGGACAGCCAGTGATACGCAGTATTTT. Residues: CASRTGTASDTQYF.

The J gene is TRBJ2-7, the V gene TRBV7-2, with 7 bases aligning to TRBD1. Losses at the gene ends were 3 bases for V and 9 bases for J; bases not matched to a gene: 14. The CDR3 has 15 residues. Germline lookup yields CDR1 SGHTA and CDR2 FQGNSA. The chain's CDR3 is CASSFWTGRSTGQYF. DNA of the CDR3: TGTGCCAGCAGCTTTTGGACAGGACGATCTACGGGGCAGTACTTC.

CDR3 sequence: CAISRDRGIYGNQPQHF. The CDR3, as DNA: TGTGCCATTTCCCGGGACAGGGGGATATATGGCAATCAGCCCCAGCATTTT. V gene TRBV19 combines with J gene TRBJ1-5; TRBD1 matches at 11 bases. The trim removed 10 bases at V and 2 bases at J, leaving 13 bases unmatched. From germline, CDR1 is LNHDA and CDR2 SQIVND (reference sequence). The CDR3 is made up of 17 amino acids.

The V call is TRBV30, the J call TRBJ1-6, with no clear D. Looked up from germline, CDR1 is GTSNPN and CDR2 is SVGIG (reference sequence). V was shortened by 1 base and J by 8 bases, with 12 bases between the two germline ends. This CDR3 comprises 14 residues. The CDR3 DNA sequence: TGTGCCTGGAGTGAGGTTTTAGCCGATTCACCCCTCCACTTT. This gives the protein CAWSEVLADSPLHF.